One T cell receptor (beta chain) is described in this entry. The method was immunoSEQ multiplex PCR; TCRdb's version includes in-frame clones alone and lacks a portion of them. Of some 300,000 clones listed, around nine tenths were seen once; the top ten hold over 1.5%. The data are from a study of blood T cell repertoires in COVID-19. The CDR3 runs 15 residues. Germline V gene sequence: CDR1 SGHRS, CDR2 YFSETQ. Between the trimmed V and J ends, which lost 3 bases and 1 base, there was a span of 13 bases. This receptor was identified in a woman aged 30 to 39 with COVID-19, enrolled during active disease. The chain recombines TRBV5-1 with TRBJ1-1; weak D call: TRBD1 (5 bases). The source material was peripheral blood. CDR3 residues: CASSYQGAPNTEAFF. The CDR3 DNA reads TGCGCCAGCAGCTATCAGGGTGCTCCGAACACTGAAGCTTTCTTT.